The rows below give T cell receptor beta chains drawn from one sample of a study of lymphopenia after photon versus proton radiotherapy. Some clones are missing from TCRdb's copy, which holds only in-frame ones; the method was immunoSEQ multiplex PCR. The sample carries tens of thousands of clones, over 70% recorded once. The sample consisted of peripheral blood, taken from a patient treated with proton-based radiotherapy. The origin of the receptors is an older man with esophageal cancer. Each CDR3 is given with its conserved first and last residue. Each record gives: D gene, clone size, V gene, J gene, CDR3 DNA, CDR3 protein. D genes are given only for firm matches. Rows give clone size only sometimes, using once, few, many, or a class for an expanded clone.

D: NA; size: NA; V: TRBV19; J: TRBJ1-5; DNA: TGTGCCAGTAGCCCCGGGACGGCCTTAGGACAGCCCCAGCATTTT; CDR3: CASSPGTALGQPQHF
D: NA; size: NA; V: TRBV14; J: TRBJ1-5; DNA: TGTGCCAGCAAAGGTGCGGGCAGACATAGCAATCAGCCCCAGCATTTT; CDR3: CASKGAGRHSNQPQHF
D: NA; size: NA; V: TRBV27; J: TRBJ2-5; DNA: TGTGCCAGCACCCCCCGTCAGGGCATTGGAGAGACCCAGTACTTC; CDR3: CASTPRQGIGETQYF
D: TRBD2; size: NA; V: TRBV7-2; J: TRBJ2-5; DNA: TGTGCCAGCAGCTTTCAGCGGGGGCAAGAGACCCAGTACTTC; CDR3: CASSFQRGQETQYF
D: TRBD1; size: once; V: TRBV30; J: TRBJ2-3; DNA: TGTGCCTGGAACCGGGACAGGCCCACAGATACGCAGTATTTT; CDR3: CAWNRDRPTDTQYF
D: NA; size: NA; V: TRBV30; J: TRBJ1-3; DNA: TGTGCCGAGACCCGAAGCTCTGGAAACACCATATATTTT; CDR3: CAETRSSGNTIYF
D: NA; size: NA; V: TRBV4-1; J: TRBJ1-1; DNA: TGCGCCAGCAGCCAAGGCCCTCTTGGGGGGCGCGGGGCTTTCTTT; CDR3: CASSQGPLGGRGAFF
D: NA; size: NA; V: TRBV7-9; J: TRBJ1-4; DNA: TGTGCCAGCAGTCCGAGGGAACAGAATGAAAAACTGTTTTTT; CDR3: CASSPREQNEKLFF
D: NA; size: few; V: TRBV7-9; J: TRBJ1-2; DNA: TGTGCCAGCAGCTTAGCGGGTTATGGCTACACCTTC; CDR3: CASSLAGYGYTF
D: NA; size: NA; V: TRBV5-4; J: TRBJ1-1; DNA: TGTGCCAGCAGCTTGCGTGGTTTAGGTCCTAACACTGAAGCTTTCTTT; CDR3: CASSLRGLGPNTEAFF
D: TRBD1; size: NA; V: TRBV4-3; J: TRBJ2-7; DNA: TGCGCCAGCAGCCCAAGACAGGGTCAAGACGAGCAGTACTTC; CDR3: CASSPRQGQDEQYF
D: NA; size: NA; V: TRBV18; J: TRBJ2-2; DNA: TGTGCCAGCTCGGAATTACAGGATACCGGGGAGCTGTTTTTT; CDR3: CASSELQDTGELFF
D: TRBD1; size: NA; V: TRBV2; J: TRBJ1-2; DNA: TGTGCCAGCAGGACAGGGGAAAATGGCTACACCTTC; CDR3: CASRTGENGYTF
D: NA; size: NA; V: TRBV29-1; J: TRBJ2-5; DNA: TGCAGCGTTGGCGTAAGAGACAGAATGGTTCCGAGGAGAGAGACCCAGTACTTC; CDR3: CSVGVRDRMVPRRETQYF
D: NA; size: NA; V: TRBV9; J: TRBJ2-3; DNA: TGTGCCAGCAGCGTAGTTGGCGGAGGGGCCACAGATACGCAGTATTTT; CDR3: CASSVVGGGATDTQYF
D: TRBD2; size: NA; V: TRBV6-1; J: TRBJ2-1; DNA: TGTGCCAGCAGTGAAGGAATAGCGGGACTAGGGCTTGAGCAGTTCTTC; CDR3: CASSEGIAGLGLEQFF
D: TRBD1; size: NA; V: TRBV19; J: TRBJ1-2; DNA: TGTGCCACGACGGACAGGGTAGGCAGTGGCTACACCTTC; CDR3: CATTDRVGSGYTF
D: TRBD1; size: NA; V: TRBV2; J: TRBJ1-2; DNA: TGTGCCAGCAGGTTGGAACAGGGGTCTCCTGGCTACACCTTC; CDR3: CASRLEQGSPGYTF
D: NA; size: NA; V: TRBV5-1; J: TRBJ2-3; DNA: TGCGCCAGCAGCTTGCGGCAGGATACGCAGTATTTT; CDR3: CASSLRQDTQYF
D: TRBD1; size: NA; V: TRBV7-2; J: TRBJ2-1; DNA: TGTGCCAGCAGCTTAGCCCTCAGGGGGTCAAATGAGCAGTTCTTC; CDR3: CASSLALRGSNEQFF
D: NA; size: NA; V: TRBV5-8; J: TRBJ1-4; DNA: TGTGCCAGCAGCCTCGGAGCGGAGGGGAATGAAAAACTGTTTTTT; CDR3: CASSLGAEGNEKLFF
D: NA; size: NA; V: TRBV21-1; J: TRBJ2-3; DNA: TGTGCCAGCAGCAAACGCGCGACTCGACGCACAGATACGCAGTATTTT; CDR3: CASSKRATRRTDTQYF
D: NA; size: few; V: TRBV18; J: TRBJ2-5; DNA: TGTGCCAGCTCACCGTTTAGTGGAGGAGAGGAGACCCAGTACTTC; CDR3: CASSPFSGGEETQYF
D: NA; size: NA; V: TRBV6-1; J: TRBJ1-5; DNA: TGTGCCAGCAGTGAAGGAGGGCCTGATCAGCCCCAGCATTTT; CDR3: CASSEGGPDQPQHF
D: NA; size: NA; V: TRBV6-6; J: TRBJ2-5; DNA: TGTGCCAGCATTGGCTCCCAGGGGACCCAGTACTTC; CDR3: CASIGSQGTQYF